This section outlines one TCR beta chain sequence together with its context. Its antigen is currently unknown. This sample is drawn from a study of monozygotic twins with inflammatory bowel disease. Overall study results and limits: Inverse Simpson values showed less TCRbeta diversity in IBD patients than in their healthy co-twins. Support was lacking for any single strong IBD-associated signal or clonotype.

A 6-nucleotide sample barcode was carried by the UMIs, which template switching added. TCRdb re-called the 5' RACE reads and gives one entry per CDR3 protein, without DNA. The ten top clones account for 2% to 2.5%, within a sample of 350,000 to 550,000 distinct CDR3 sequences. Someone took an approximately 2.5 ml blood sample from each of the donors. CDR1 is MNHEY, CDR2 SVGEGT, per germline. The length of the CDR3 is 14 residues. Sequencing input: blood. The genes are TRBV6-2 or TRBV6-3 and TRBJ2-2; TCRdb names TRBD2, which stays unverified in the absence of DNA. The sequence was collected from a human donor with ulcerative colitis or Crohn's disease, or a healthy co-twin of an affected twin (not recorded which). The CDR3 is CASTRAGDTGELFF.